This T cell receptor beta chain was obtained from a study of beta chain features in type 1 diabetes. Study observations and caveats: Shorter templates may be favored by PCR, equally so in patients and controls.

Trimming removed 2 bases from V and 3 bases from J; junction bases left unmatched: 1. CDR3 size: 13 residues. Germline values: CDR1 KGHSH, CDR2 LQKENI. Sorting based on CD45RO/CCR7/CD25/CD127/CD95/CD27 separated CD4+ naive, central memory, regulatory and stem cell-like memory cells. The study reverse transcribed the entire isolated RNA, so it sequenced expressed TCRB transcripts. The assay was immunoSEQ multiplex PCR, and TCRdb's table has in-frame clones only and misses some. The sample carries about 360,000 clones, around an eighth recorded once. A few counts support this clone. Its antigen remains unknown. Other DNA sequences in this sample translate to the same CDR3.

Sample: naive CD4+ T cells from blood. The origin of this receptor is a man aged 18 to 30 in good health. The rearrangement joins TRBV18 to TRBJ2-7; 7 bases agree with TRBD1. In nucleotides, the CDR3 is TGTGCCAGCTCACCAGACAGGGTCTACGAGCAGTACTTC. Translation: CASSPDRVYEQYF.